This TCR beta chain stems from a study of vaccination and CD4 T cells after COVID-19. General study points: SARS-CoV-2-reactive clonotypes showed a nonsignificant median rise from around 20 to 38.

This CDR3 has 17 residues. Trimming at V came to 0 bases and at J to 6 bases, leaving 10 bases not matched to a gene. The V gene's germline CDR1 is DFQATT and CDR2 SNEGSKA (reference sequence). As to treatment: roughly 10-day PBMC culture with coronavirus spike peptide pools or control peptides (ViraFEST assay). Scientists ran DNA taken from cultured CD4+ T cells through the Oncomine TCR Beta short-read assay for sequencing. TCRdb itself ran the PCR reads through MiXCR, one entry per CDR3 protein. The sample lists fewer than 20,000 distinct CDR3 sequences, less than 70% seen once, with around 20% in the top ten. This clonotype was seen a few times. Its target is unknown.

The chain joins TRBV20-1 to TRBJ2-2, with 10 bases that match TRBD2. The material sequenced was CD4+ T cells from blood, cultured in vitro, taken before SARS-CoV-2 vaccination. The source of this sequence is a human donor who had recovered from COVID-19. CDR3 in amino acids: CSARDRSGLAVSGELFF. The CDR3 coding sequence is TGCAGTGCTAGAGATAGGAGTGGACTAGCGGTATCCGGGGAGCTGTTTTTT.